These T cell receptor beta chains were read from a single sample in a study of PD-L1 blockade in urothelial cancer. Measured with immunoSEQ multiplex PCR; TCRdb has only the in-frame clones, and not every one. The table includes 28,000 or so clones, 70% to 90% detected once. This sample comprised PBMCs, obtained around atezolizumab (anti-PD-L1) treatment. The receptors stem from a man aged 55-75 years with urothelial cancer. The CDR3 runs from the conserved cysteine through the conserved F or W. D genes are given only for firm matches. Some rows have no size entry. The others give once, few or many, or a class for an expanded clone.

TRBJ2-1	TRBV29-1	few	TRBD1	TGCAGCGGCGGGACAGGGGAAGGGGGTGAGCAGTTCTTC	CSGGTGEGGEQFF
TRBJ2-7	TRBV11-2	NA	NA	TGTGCCAGCAGCGCCGAGGAGGGGGCGAACTACGAGCAGTACTTC	CASSAEEGANYEQYF
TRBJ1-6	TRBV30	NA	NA	TGTGCCTGGAGGAATGGGGGGGAGCCCCTCCACTTT	CAWRNGGEPLHF
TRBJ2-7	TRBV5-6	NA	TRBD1	TGTGCCAGCCGGTCCAGGGGGCTCTACGAGCAGTACTTC	CASRSRGLYEQYF
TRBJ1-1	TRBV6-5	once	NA	TGTGCCAGCGCCATGAGGAAAGGAATGAACACTGAAGCTTTCTTT	CASAMRKGMNTEAFF
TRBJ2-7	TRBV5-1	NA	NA	TGCGCCAGCAGCCCGAGGGTCCAGGGAGGCGAGCAGTACTTC	CASSPRVQGGEQYF
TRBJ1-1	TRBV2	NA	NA	TGTGCCAGCAGTCGGTACACTGAAGCTTTCTTT	CASSRYTEAFF
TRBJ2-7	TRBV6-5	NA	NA	TGTGCCAGCAGTTACCGATTTCTAGGATCCTCCTACGAGCAGTACTTC	CASSYRFLGSSYEQYF
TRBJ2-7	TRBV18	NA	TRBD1	TGTGCCAGCTCACCTTTGCCGGGACAGGTGCCCTACGAGCAGTACTTC	CASSPLPGQVPYEQYF
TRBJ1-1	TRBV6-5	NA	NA	TGTGCCAGCAGACCGGAGGGACTTCGGGACACTGAAGCTTTCTTT	CASRPEGLRDTEAFF
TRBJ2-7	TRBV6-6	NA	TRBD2	TGTGCCAGCAACCTGGGACTAGCAGTTTCCTACGAGCAGTACTTC	CASNLGLAVSYEQYF
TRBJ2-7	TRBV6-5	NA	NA	TGTGCCAGCAGTTCCGAGGCCAGCTATTCCTACGAGCAGTACTTC	CASSSEASYSYEQYF
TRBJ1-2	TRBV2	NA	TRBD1	TGTGCCAGCAGCGCGGGACAGGGGTCCCTCTATGGCTACACCTTC	CASSAGQGSLYGYTF
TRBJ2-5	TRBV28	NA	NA	TGTGCCAGCAGTCTCAGGGGCCAAGAGACCCAGTACTTC	CASSLRGQETQYF
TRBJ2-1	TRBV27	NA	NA	TGTGCCAGCAGTTTGTCGGGGTATGAGCAGTTCTTC	CASSLSGYEQFF
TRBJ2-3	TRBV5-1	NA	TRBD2	TGCGCCAGCAGCTTGGCCCTGGCGGGGGGCCCCTCCCCCACAGATACGCAGTATTTT	CASSLALAGGPSPTDTQYF
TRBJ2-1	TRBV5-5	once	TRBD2	TGTGCCAGCAGCTCCCAGGGTAGCGGGAGAAGCAATGAGCAGTTCTTC	CASSSQGSGRSNEQFF
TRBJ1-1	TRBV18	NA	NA	TGTGCCAGCTCACCCGAGGTTGGCACTGAAGCTTTCTTT	CASSPEVGTEAFF
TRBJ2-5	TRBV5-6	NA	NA	TGTGCCAGCAGCTTCAAGAGTATTGGGACCCAGTACTTC	CASSFKSIGTQYF
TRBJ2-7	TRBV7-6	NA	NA	TGTGCCAGCCGCTCGACCCTAGCCGACGAGCAGTACTTC	CASRSTLADEQYF
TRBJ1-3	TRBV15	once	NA	TGTGCCACCAGCAGAGAACAGGGAACCGGAAACACCATATATTTT	CATSREQGTGNTIYF
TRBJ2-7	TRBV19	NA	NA	TGTGCCAGTAGTATAGATAACACGGGATACGAGCAGTACTTC	CASSIDNTGYEQYF
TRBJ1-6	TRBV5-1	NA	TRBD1	TGCGCCAGCAGCTTGGACGGACAGGAGAGTTCACCCCTCCACTTT	CASSLDGQESSPLHF
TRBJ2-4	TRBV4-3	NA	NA	TGCGCCAGCAGCCAGGCGCCCTCAGGGTTCCCCAAAAACATTCAGTACTTC	CASSQAPSGFPKNIQYF
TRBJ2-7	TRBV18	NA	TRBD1	TGTGCCAGCTCAACAAGACAGGGCAGCTCCTACGAGCAGTACTTC	CASSTRQGSSYEQYF
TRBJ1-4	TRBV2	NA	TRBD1	TGTGCCAGCAGGGAAGGACAGGGTCAAAAACTGTTTTTT	CASREGQGQKLFF
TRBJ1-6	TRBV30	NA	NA	TGTGCCTGGAGTGGCGCCGGGGTCTATAATTCACCCCTCCACTTT	CAWSGAGVYNSPLHF
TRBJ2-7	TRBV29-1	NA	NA	TGCAGCGTTTCGGGGACACCGTTCTACGAGCAGTACTTC	CSVSGTPFYEQYF
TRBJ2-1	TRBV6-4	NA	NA	TGTGCCAGCAGTGAGCGTTTGTACAATGAGCAGTTCTTC	CASSERLYNEQFF
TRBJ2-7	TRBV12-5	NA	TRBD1	TGTGCTAGTGGCCGGGACAGGGGTTACGAGCAGTACTTC	CASGRDRGYEQYF
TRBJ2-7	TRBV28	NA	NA	TGTGCCAGCGGCTCGGGGGGCGCCAGCCACTACGAGCAGTACTTC	CASGSGGASHYEQYF
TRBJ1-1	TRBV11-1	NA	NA	TGTGCCAGCAGCTTAGGACGGGGGAACACTGAAGCTTTCTTT	CASSLGRGNTEAFF
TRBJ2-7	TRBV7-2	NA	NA	TGTGCCAGCAGCCTGAGTTCGTACGAGCAGTACTTC	CASSLSSYEQYF